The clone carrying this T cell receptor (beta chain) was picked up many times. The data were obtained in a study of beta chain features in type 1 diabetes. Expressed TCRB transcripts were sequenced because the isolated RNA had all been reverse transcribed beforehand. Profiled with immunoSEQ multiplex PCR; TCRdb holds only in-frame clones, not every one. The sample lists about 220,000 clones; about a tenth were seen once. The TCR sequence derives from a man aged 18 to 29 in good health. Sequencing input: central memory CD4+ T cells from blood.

CDR3 sequence: CATPGTSTDTQYF. The CDR3, as DNA: TGTGCCACCCCCGGGACTAGCACAGATACGCAGTATTTT. The V and J genes are TRBV21-1 and TRBJ2-3; TRBD2 is the table's D call and was not checked against the DNA. TRBV21-1 corresponds to a pseudogene. There are 13 residues in the CDR3.